This T cell receptor (beta chain) comes out of a study of CD8+ T cells in alopecia areata. The treatment denotes: oral pan-JAK inhibitor, 5-10 mg twice daily. RNA extraction was followed by reverse transcription into cDNA, which acted as the sequencing template. Libraries were prepared by immunoSEQ multiplex PCR; TCRdb keeps only in-frame clonotypes and omits some of them. This table holds 200,000 to 250,000 clones, about two fifths found once. Sequences were derived from CD4+ T cells sorted from blood, sampled at roughly week 30, from a patient treated with tofacitinib. The sequence derives from a human donor with alopecia areata.

The chain's CDR3 is CAWSTSVTGELFF. In nucleotides, the CDR3 is TGTGCCTGGTCTACTAGCGTCACCGGGGAGCTGTTTTTT. This rearrangement joins TRBV30 to TRBJ2-2; 7 bases map to TRBD2. This CDR3 is 13 amino acids long. Germline CDR1 reads GTSNPN; CDR2 reads SVGIG (reference sequence). With 5 bases clipped from V and 4 bases from J, the junction kept 4 bases outside the gene matches. The variable domain in full, completed from reference TRBV30 and TRBJ2-2, reads SQTIHQWPATLVQPVGSPLSLECTVEGTSNPNLYWYRQAAGRGLQLLFYSVGIGQISSEVPQNLSASRPQDRQFILSSKKLLLSDSGFYLCAWSTSVTGELFFGEGSRLTVL.